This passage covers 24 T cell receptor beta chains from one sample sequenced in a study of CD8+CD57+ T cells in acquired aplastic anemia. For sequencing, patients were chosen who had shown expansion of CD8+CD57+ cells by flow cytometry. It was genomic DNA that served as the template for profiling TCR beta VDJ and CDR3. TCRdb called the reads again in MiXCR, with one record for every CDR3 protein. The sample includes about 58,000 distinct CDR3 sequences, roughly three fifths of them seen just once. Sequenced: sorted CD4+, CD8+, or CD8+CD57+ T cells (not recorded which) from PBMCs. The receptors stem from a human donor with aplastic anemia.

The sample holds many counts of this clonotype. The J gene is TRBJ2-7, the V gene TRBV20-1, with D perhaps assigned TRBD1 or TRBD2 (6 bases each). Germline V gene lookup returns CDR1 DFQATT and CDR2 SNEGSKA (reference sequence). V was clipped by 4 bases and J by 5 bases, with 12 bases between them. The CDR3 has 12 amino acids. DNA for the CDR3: TGCAGTGCTACGGGGGCCCCCCACGAGCAGTACTTC. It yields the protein CSATGAPHEQYF.

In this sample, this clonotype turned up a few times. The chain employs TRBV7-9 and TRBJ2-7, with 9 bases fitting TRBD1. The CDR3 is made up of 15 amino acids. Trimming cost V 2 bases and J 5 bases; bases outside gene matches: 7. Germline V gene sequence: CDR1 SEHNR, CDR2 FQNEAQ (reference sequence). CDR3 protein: CASSLPGQGVDEQYF. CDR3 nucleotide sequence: TGTGCCAGCAGCTTACCGGGACAGGGTGTGGACGAGCAGTACTTC.

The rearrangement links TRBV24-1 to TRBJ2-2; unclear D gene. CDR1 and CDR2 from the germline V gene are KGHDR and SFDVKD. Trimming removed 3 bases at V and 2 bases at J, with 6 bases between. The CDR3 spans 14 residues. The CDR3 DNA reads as TGTGCCACCAGTGATCAGATCAACACCGGGGAGCTGTTTTTT. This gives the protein CATSDQINTGELFF.

For the CDR3, the DNA is TGTGCCAGCAGCCCCCCGGGACAGGGGGCTGGTGAGCAGTACTTC. It is translated as CASSPPGQGAGEQYF. The chain couples TRBV7-9 to TRBJ2-7; 12 bases are a match to TRBD1. The CDR3 spans 15 residues. The junction had 9 bases not matched to a gene; V was cut back by 5 bases and J by 7 bases. Germline loops: CDR1 SEHNR, CDR2 FQNEAQ (reference sequence).

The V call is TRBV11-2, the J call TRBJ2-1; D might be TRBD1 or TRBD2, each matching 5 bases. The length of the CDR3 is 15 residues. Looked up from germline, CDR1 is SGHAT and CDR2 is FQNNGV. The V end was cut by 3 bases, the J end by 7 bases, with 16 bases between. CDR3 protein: CASSFGRGKRNEQFF. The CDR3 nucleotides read TGTGCCAGCAGCTTTGGACGGGGCAAACGGAATGAGCAGTTCTTC.

CDR3 amino acids: CASSLTSGGAGETQYF. CDR3 coding DNA: TGCGCCAGCAGCTTAACTAGCGGGGGGGCTGGGGAGACCCAGTACTTC. The gene calls are TRBV5-1 and TRBJ2-5, with 13 nucleotides matching TRBD2. The germline V gene encodes CDR1 SGHRS and CDR2 YFSETQ. V was clipped by 2 bases and J by 5 bases; unmatched bases: 6. CDR3 length equals 16 residues.

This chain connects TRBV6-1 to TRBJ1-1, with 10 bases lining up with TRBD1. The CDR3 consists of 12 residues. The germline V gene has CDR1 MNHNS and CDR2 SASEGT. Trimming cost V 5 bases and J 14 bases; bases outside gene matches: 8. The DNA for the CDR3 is TGTGCCAGCAGTCCCGGGACAGGGGAGGACTTCTTT. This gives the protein CASSPGTGEDFF.

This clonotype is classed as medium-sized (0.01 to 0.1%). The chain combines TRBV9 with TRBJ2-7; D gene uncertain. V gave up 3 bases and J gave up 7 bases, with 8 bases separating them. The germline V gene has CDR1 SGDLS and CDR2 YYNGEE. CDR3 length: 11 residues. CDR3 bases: TGTGCCAGCAGCGCCTCCGGGGAGCAGTACTTC. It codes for CASSASGEQYF.

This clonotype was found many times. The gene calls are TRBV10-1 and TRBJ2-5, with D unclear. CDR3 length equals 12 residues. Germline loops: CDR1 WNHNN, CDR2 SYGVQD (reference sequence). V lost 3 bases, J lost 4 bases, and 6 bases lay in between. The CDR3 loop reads CASSDSTETQYF. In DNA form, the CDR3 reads TGCGCCAGCAGTGACAGCACAGAGACCCAGTACTTC.

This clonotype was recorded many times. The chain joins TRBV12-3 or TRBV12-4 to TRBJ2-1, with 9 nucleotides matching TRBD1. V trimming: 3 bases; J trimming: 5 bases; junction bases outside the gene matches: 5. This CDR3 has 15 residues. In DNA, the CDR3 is TGTGCCAGCAGTTTTAGGGACAGGGTGAACAATGAGCAGTTCTTC. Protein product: CASSFRDRVNNEQFF.

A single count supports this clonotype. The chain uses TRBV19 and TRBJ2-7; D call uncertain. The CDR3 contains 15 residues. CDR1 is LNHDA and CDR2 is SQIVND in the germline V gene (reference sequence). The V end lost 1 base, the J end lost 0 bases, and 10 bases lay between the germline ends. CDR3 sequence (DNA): TGTGCCAGTAGTATAGTGGCAGGCAGCTCCTACGAGCAGTACTTC. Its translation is CASSIVAGSSYEQYF.

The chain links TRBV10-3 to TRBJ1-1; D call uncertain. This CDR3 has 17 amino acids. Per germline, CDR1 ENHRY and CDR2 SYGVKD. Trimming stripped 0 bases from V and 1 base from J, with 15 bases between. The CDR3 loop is CAISESAGVRPNTEAFF. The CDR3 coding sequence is TGTGCCATCAGTGAGTCGGCCGGAGTCAGACCGAACACTGAAGCTTTCTTT.

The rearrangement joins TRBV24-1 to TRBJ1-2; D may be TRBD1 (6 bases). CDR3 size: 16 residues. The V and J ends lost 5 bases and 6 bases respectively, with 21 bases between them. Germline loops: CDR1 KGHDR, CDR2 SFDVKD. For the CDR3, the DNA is TGTGCCACCAGTGGTGTGTGGTGGGGGCGACTGGATGGCTACACCTTC. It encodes CATSGVWWGRLDGYTF.

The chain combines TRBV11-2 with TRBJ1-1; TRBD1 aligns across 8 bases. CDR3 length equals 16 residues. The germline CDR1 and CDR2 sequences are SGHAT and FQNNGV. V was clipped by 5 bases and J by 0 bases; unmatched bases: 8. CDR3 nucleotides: TGTGCCAGCAGCCCACCGGGGGGACAGGTGAACACTGAAGCTTTCTTT. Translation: CASSPPGGQVNTEAFF.

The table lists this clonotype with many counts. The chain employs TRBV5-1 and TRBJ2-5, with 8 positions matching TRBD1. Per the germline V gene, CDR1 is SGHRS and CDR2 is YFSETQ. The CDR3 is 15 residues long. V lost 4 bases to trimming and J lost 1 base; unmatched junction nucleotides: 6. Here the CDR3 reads CASSHRDRLQETQYF. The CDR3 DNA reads TGCGCCAGCAGCCACCGGGACAGGCTCCAAGAGACCCAGTACTTC.

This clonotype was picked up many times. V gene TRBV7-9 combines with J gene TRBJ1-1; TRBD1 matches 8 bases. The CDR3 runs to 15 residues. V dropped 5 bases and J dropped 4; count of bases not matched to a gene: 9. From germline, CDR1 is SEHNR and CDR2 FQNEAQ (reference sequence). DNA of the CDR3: TGTGCCAGCAGCCCAACAGGGGGAATTAGCACTGAAGCTTTCTTT. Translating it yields CASSPTGGISTEAFF. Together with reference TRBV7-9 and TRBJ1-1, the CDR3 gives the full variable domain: DTGVSQNPRHKITKRGQNVTFRCDPISEHNRLYWYRQTLGQGPEFLTYFQNEAQLEKSRLLSDRFSAERPKGSFSTLEIQRTEQGDSAMYLCASSPTGGISTEAFFGQGTRLTVV.

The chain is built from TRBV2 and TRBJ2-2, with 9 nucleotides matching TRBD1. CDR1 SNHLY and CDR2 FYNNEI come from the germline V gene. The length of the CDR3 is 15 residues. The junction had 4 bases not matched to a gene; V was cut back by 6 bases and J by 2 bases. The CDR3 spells CASSGDRVNTGELFF. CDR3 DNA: TGTGCCAGCAGCGGGGACAGGGTAAACACCGGGGAGCTGTTTTTT.

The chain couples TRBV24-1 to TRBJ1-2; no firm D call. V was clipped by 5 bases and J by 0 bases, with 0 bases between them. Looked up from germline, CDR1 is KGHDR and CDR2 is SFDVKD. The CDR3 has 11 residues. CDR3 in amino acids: CATSANYGYTF. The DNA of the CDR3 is TGTGCCACCAGTGCTAACTATGGCTACACCTTC.

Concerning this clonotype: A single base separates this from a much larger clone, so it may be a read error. CDR3 region: CASNQDLMSGSYNEQFF. CDR3 bases: TGTGCCAGCAACCAAGATCTTATGAGCGGTTCCTACAATGAGCAGTTCTTC. The chain has TRBV4-2 and TRBJ2-1, with D maybe TRBD2 (5 bases). Germline V gene lookup returns CDR1 LGHNA and CDR2 YNFKEQ. There are 17 residues in the CDR3.

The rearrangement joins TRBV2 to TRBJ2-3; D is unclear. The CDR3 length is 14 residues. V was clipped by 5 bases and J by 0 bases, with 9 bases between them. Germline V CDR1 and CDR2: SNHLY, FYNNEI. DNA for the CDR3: TGTGCCAGCAGTTACCAAACCAGCACAGATACGCAGTATTTT. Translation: CASSYQTSTDTQYF.

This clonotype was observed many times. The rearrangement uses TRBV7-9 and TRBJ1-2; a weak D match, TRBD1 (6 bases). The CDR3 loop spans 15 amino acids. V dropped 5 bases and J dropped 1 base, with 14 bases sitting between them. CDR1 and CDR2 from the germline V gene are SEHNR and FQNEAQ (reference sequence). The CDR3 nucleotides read TGTGCCAGCAGCCCCGGACAGCAACTTAACTATGGCTACACCTTC. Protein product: CASSPGQQLNYGYTF.

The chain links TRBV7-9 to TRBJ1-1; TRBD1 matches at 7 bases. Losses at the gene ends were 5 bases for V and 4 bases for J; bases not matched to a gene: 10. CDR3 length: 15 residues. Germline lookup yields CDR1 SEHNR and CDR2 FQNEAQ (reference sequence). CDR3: CASSLRYDRVTEAFF. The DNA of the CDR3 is TGTGCCAGCAGCCTAAGGTATGACAGGGTCACTGAAGCTTTCTTT.

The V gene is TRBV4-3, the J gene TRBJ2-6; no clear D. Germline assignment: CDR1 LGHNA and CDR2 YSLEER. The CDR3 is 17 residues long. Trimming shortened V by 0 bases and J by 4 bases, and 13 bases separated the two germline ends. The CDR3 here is CASSQDRTLSGANVLTF. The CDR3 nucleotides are TGCGCCAGCAGCCAAGACCGGACCCTTTCGGGGGCCAACGTCCTGACTTTC.

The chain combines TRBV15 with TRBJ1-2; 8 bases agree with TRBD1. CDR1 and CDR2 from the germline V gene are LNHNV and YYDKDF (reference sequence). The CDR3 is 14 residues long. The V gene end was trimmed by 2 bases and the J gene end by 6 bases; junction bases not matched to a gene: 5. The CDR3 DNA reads TGTGCCACCAGCAGATCCCCGACAGGGGATGGCTACACCTTC. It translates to CATSRSPTGDGYTF.